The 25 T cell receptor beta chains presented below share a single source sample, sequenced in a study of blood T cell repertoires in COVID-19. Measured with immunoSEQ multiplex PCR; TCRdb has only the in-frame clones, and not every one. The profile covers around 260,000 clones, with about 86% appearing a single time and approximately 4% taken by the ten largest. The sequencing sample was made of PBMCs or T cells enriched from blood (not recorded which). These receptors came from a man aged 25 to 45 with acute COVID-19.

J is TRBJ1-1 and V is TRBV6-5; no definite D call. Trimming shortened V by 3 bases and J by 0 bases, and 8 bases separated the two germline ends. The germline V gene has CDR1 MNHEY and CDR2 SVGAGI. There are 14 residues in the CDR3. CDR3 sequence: CASSYRDMNTEAFF. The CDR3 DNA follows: TGTGCCAGCAGTTATCGGGATATGAACACTGAAGCTTTCTTT.

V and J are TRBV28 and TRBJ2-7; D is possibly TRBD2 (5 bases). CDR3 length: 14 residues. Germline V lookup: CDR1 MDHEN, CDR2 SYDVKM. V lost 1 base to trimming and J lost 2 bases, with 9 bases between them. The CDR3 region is CASSLSGRTYEQYV. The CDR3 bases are TGTGCCAGCAGTTTATCGGGGAGAACCTACGAGCAGTACGTC.

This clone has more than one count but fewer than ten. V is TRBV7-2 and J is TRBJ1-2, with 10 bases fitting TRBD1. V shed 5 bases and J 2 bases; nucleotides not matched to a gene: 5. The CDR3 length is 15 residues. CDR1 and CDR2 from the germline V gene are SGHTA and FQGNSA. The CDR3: CASSLGDRGNYGYTF. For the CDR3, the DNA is TGTGCCAGCAGCCTTGGGGACAGGGGAAACTATGGCTACACCTTC. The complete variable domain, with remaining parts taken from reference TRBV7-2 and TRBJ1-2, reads GAGVSQSPSNKVTEKGKDVELRCDPISGHTALYWYRQSLGQGLEFLIYFQGNSAPDKSGLPSDRFSAERTGGSVSTLTIQRTQQEDSAVYLCASSLGDRGNYGYTFGSGTRLTVV.

Here the CDR3 DNA reads TGTGCCAGTAGTACCGCCGGGACAGGGGCGGGTGGCTACACCTTC. This gives the protein CASSTAGTGAGGYTF. This chain joins TRBV19 and TRBJ1-2; 10 bases match TRBD1. From germline, CDR1 is LNHDA and CDR2 SQIVND (reference sequence). Trimming at V came to 4 bases and at J to 7 bases, leaving 9 bases not matched to a gene. The CDR3 spans 15 residues.

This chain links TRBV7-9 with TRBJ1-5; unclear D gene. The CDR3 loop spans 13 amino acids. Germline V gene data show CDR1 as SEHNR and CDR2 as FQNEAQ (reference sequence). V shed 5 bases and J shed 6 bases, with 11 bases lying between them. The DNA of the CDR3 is TGTGCCAGCAGCAAACTAGACGGTCAGCCCCAGCATTTT. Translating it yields CASSKLDGQPQHF.

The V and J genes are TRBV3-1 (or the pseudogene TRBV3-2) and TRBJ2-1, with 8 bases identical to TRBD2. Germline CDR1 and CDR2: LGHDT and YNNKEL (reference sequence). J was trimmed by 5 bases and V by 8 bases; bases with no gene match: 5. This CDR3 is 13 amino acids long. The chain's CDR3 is CASGSGGNNEQFF. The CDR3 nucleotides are TGTGCCAGCGGGTCGGGGGGGAACAATGAGCAGTTCTTC.

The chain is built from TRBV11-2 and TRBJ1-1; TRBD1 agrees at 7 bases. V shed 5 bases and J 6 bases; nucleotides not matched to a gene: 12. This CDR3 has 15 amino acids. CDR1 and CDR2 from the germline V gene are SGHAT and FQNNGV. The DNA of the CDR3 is TGTGCCAGCAGCCGAGGGGGCAGGGACGGAGCTGAAGCTTTCTTT. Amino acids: CASSRGGRDGAEAFF.

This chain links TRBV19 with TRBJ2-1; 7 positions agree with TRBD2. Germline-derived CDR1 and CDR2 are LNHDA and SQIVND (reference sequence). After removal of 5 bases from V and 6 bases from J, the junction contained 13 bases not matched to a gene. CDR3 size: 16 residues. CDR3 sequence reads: CASSRKAGPALNEQFF. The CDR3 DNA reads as TGTGCCAGTAGTCGTAAAGCGGGACCTGCTCTCAATGAGCAGTTCTTC. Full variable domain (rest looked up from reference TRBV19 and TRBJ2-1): DGGITQSPKYLFRKEGQNVTLSCEQNLNHDAMYWYRQDPGQGLRLIYYSQIVNDFQKGDIAEGYSVSREKKESFPLTVTSAQKNPTAFYLCASSRKAGPALNEQFFGPGTRLTVL.

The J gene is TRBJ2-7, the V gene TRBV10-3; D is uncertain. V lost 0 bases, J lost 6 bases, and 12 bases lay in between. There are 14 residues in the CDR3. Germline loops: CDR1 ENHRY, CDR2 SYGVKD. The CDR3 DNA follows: TGTGCCATCAGTGAGTCAAACGGGTCGGGCGAGCAGTACGTC. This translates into CAISESNGSGEQYV.

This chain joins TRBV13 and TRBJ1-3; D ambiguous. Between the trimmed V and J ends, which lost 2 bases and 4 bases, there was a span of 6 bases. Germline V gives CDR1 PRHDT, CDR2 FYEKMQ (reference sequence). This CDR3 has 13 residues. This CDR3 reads CASSLFGGNTIYF. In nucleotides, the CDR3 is TGTGCCAGCAGCTTATTCGGGGGAAACACCATATATTTT.

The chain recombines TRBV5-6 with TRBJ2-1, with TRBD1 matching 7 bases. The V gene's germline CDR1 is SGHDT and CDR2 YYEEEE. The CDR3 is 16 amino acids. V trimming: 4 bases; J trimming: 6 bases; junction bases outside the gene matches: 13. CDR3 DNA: TGTGCCAGCAGCCGGCAGGGGGACAGTAGGTTCAATGAGCAGTTCTTC. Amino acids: CASSRQGDSRFNEQFF.

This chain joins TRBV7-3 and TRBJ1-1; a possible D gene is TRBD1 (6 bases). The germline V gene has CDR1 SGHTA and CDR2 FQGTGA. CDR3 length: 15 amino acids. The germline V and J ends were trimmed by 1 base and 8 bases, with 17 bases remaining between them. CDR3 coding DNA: TGTGCCAGCAGCTTAAGCCAATCCCAGGGGAGCGAAGCTTTCTTT. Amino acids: CASSLSQSQGSEAFF.

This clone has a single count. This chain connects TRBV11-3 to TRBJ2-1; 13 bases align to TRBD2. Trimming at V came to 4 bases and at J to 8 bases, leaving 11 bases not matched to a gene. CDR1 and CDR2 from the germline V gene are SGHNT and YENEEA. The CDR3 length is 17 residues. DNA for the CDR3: TGTGCCAGCAGCTCCTCAAGGACTAGCGGGAGCATCCATGAGCAGTTCTTC. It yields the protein CASSSSRTSGSIHEQFF.

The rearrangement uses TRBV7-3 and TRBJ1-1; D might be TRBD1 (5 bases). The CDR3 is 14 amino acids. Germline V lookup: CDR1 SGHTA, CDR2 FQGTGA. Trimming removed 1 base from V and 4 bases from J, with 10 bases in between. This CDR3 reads CASSLNPGITEAFF. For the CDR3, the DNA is TGTGCCAGCAGCTTAAATCCAGGGATCACTGAAGCTTTCTTT. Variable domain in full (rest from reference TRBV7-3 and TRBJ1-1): GAGVSQTPSNKVTEKGKYVELRCDPISGHTALYWYRQSLGQGPEFLIYFQGTGAADDSGLPNDRFFAVRPEGSVSTLKIQRTERGDSAVYLCASSLNPGITEAFFGQGTRLTVV.

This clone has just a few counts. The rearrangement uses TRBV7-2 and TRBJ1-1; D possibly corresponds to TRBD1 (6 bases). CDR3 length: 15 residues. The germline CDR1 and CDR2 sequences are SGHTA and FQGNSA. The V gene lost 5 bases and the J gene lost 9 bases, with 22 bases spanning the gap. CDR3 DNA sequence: TGTGCCAGCAGCCGCCAAAACGCACAGGGCGCCAAAGCTTTCTTT. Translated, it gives CASSRQNAQGAKAFF.

The CDR3 loop reads CASSESGGATEAFF. The CDR3 coding sequence is TGTGCCAGCAGTGAATCCGGGGGGGCAACTGAAGCTTTCTTT. This chain links TRBV6-1 with TRBJ1-1, with D possibly being TRBD1 (6 bases). Germline V gene lookup returns CDR1 MNHNS and CDR2 SASEGT. With 2 bases removed from V and 5 bases from J, the gap between germline ends came to 12 bases. CDR3 length: 14 residues.

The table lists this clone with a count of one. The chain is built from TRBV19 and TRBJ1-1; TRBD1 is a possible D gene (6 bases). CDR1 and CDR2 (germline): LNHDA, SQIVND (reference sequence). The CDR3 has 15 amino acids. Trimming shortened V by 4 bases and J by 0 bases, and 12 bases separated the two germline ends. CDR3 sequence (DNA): TGTGCCAGTAGTAAGGGGCAGGGGCTGAACACTGAAGCTTTCTTT. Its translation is CASSKGQGLNTEAFF.

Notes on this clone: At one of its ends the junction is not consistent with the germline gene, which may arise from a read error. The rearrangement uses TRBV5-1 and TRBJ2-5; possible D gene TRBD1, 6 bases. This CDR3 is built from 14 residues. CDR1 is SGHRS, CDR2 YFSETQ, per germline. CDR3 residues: CASSWTVLGETQYF. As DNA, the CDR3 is TGTGCCAGCAGCTGGACAGTGCTCGGCGAGACCCAGTACTTC.

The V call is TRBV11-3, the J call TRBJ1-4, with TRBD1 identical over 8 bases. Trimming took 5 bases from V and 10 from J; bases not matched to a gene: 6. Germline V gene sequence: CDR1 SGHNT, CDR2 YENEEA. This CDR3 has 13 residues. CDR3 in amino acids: CASSELTGGKLFF. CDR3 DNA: TGTGCCAGCAGCGAACTCACAGGGGGAAAACTGTTTTTT.

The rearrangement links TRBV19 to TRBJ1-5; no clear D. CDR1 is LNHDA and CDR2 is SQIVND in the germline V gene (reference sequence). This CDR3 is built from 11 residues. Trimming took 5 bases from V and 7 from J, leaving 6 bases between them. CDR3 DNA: TGTGCCAGTAGTTCAGGACAGCCCCAGCATTTT. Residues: CASSSGQPQHF.

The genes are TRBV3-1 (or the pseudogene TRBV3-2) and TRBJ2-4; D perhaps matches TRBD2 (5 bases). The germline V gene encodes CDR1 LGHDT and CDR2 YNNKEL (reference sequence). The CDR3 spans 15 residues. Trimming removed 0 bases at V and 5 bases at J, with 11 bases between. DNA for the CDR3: TGTGCCAGCAGCCAAGAAGCGAGGGTCCAAAACATTCAGTACTTC. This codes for CASSQEARVQNIQYF.

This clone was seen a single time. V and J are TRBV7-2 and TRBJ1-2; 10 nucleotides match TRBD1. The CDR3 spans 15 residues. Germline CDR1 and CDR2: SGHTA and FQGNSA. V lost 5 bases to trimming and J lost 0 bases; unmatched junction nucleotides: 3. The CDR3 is CASSRDRGTNYGYTF. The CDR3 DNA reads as TGTGCCAGCAGCCGGGACAGGGGAACTAACTATGGCTACACCTTC.

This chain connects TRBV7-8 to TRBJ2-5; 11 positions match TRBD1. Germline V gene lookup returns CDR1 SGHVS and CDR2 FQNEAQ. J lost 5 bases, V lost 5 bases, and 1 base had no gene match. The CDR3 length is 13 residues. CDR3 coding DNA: TGTGCCAGCAGCCGGGACAGGGGGGAGACCCAGTACTTC. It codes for CASSRDRGETQYF.

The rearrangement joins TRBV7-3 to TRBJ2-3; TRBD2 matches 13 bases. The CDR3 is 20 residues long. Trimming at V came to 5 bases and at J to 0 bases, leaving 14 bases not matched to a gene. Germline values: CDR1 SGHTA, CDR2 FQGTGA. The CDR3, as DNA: TGTGCCAGCAGCCACAAAGGAAGACTAGCGGGAGGAATTAGCACAGATACGCAGTATTTT. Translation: CASSHKGRLAGGISTDTQYF.

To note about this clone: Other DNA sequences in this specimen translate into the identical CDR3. CDR3 residues: CASSPGQGNTEAFF. The CDR3 DNA follows: TGTGCCAGCAGCCCGGGACAGGGGAACACTGAAGCTTTCTTT. The chain couples TRBV7-2 to TRBJ1-1; 9 positions match TRBD1. The CDR3 loop spans 14 amino acids. Germline CDR1 is SGHTA and CDR2 is FQGNSA. The trim removed 5 bases at V and 1 base at J, leaving 2 bases unmatched.